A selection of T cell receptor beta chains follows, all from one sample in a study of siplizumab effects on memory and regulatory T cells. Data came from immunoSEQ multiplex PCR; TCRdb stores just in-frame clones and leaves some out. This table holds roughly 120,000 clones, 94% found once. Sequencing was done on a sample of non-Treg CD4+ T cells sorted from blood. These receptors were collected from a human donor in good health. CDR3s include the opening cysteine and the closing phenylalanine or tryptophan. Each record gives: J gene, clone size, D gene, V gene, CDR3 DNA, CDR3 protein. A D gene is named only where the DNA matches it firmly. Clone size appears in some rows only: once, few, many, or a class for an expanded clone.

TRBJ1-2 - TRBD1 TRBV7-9 TGTGCCAGCAGCTTGCCGGGACAGGGGCATGGCTACACCTTC CASSLPGQGHGYTF
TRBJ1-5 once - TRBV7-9 TGTGCCAGCAGCTTAGTGGGACGGATTAATCAGCCCCAGCATTTT CASSLVGRINQPQHF
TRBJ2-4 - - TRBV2 TGTGCCAGCAGTGAATTGGGTAACATTCAGTACTTC CASSELGNIQYF
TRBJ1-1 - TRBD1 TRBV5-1 TGCGCCAGCGCGACAGGGTGGGGCACTGAAGCTTTCTTT CASATGWGTEAFF
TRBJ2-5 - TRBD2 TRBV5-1 TGCGCCAGCAGCGACCTAGCGGGGGAGACCCAGTACTTC CASSDLAGETQYF
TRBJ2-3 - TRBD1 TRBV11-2 TGTGCCAGCAGCTTAGCAGGGGGCGTGGGCACAGATACGCAGTATTTT CASSLAGGVGTDTQYF
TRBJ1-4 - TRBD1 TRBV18 TGTGCCAGCTCACCCCAGGGGGCAGGAGGAGAAAAACTGTTTTTT CASSPQGAGGEKLFF
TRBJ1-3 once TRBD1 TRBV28 TGTGCCAGCAGTTTTAGGGGGCACTCTGGAAACACCATATATTTT CASSFRGHSGNTIYF
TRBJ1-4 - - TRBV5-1 TGCGCCAGCAGCCTGGGGTCGACTGGGGGTAATGAAAAACTGTTTTTT CASSLGSTGGNEKLFF
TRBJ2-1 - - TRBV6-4 TGTGCCAGCAGTGACTCGATGCGGGACAATGAGCAGTTCTTC CASSDSMRDNEQFF
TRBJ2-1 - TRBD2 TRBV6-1 TGTGCCAGCAGTGGGCCAGGGACTAGCGGGAGGAACCCCTACAATGAGCAGTTCTTC CASSGPGTSGRNPYNEQFF
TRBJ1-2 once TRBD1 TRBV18 TGTGCCAGCTCACGGGGACAGGAAAGACCTTATGGCTACACCTTC CASSRGQERPYGYTF
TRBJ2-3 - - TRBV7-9 TGTGCCAGCAGCTTGGGCTTGCAACGCACAGATACGCAGTATTTT CASSLGLQRTDTQYF
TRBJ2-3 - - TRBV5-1 TGCGCCAGCAGCTTGGACCATGGTGCAGATACGCAGTATTTT CASSLDHGADTQYF
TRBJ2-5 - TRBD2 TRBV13 TGTGCCAGCAGCTTTAGCGGGAAGGGCCAAGAGACCCAGTACTTC CASSFSGKGQETQYF
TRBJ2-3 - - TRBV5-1 TGCGCCAGCACCTTAACCGGGCCTGCACCAGATACGCAGTATTTT CASTLTGPAPDTQYF
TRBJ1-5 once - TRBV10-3 TGTGCCATCAGTGCGAGCTATAGCAATCAGCCCCAGCATTTT CAISASYSNQPQHF
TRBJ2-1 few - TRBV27 TGTGCCAGCAGGATCGGGGGCGGGGATGAGCAGTTCTTC CASRIGGGDEQFF
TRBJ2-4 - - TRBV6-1 TGTGCCAGCAGGATGACAGTTTCGAACATTCAGTACTTC CASRMTVSNIQYF
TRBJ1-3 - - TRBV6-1 TGTGCCAGCGGGGTAGGGCACTCTGGAAACACCATATATTTT CASGVGHSGNTIYF
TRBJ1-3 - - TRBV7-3 TGTGCCAGCAGCTTAACCTCCCTTGGAAACACCATATATTTT CASSLTSLGNTIYF
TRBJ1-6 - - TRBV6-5 TGTGCCAGCAGAGGAGCAAGCTCCTATAATTCACCCCTCCACTTT CASRGASSYNSPLHF
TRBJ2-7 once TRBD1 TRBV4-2 TGTGCCAGCAGCCAAGACCCAGGGGGCGGCCTGGGTGAGCAGTACTTC CASSQDPGGGLGEQYF
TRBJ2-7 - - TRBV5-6 TGTACCAGCAACGGCAGGAACTCCTACGAGCAGTACTTC CTSNGRNSYEQYF
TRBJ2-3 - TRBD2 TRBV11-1 TGTGCCAGCAGCCGCGCCCCCAGCGGGGCAACAGATACGCAGTATTTT CASSRAPSGATDTQYF
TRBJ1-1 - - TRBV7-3 TGTGCCAGCAGCTCGCCAGCTTTCTTT CASSSPAFF
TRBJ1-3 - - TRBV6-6 TGTGCCAGCAGCCTACACTCTGGAAACACCATATATTTT CASSLHSGNTIYF
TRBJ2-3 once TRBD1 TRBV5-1 TGCGCCAGCAGCTTGGTAGGGACAGGGAGCACAGATACGCAGTATTTT CASSLVGTGSTDTQYF
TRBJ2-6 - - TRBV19 TGTGCCAGTAGTATAGTGGCAGGGTCGACTGGGGCCAACGTCCTGACTTTC CASSIVAGSTGANVLTF
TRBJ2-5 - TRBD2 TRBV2 TGTGCCAGCACTCGGGACGGGGGGGATCGGACCCAGTACTTC CASTRDGGDRTQYF
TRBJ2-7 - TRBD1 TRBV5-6 TGTGCCAGCAGCGATTTTGACAGGGGGCGAGGGTACTTC CASSDFDRGRGYF
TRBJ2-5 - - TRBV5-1 TGCGCCAGCAGCTTGGCCGCAGGAAGAGAGACCCAGTACTTC CASSLAAGRETQYF
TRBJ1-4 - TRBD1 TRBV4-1 TGCGCCAGCAGCCAACCGGGACAGGGTGATGAAAAACTGTTTTTT CASSQPGQGDEKLFF
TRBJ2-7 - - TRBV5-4 TGTGCCAGCAATCCGGACGGATCGTTCGAGCAGTACTTC CASNPDGSFEQYF
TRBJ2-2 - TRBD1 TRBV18 TGTGCCAGCTCACCACCGGGACAGGGGGGCACCGGGGAGCTGTTTTTT CASSPPGQGGTGELFF
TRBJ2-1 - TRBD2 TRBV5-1 TGCGCCAGCAGCTTGGTAGCGGGGAGCTCCAATGAGCAGTTCTTC CASSLVAGSSNEQFF
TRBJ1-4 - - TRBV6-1 TGTGCCAGCAGTTCATCCAGGGTTGTAGGTGAAAAACTGTTTTTT CASSSSRVVGEKLFF
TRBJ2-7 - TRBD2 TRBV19 TGTGCCAGTAGTATAAGACGGGAGGTCGAGCAGTACTTC CASSIRREVEQYF
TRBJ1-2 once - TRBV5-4 TGTGCCGGATCCGGGACCGGCTATGGCTACACCTTC CAGSGTGYGYTF
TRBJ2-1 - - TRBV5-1 TGCGCCAGCAGACCGCGGACAGAACGATACAATGAGCAGTTCTTC CASRPRTERYNEQFF
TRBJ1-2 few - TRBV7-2 TGTGCCAGCAGCTTAGGACAGAGAAACTATGGCTACACCTTC CASSLGQRNYGYTF
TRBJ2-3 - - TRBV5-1 TGCGCCAGCAGCTTTACCAGAGCCTCTAGCACAGATACGCAGTATTTT CASSFTRASSTDTQYF
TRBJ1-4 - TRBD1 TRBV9 TGTGCCAGCAGCGCCGATAGGACAGGGGGCCTAGAAAAACTGTTTTTT CASSADRTGGLEKLFF
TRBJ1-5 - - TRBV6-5 TGTGCCAGCAGTACTCCCACCAATCAGCCCCAGCATTTT CASSTPTNQPQHF
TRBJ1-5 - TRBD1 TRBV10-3 TGTGCCATCGGCCAGGGGGGCAATCAGCCCCAGCATTTT CAIGQGGNQPQHF
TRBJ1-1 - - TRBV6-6 TGTGCCAGCAGTTACTCGAGGGCAGAGAACACTGAAGCTTTCTTT CASSYSRAENTEAFF
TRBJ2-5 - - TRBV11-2 TGTGCCAGCAGCTGGTTGGCCGGAGAGACCCAGTACTTC CASSWLAGETQYF
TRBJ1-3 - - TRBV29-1 TGCAGCGTTACCCGAAGCTCTGGAAACACCATATATTTT CSVTRSSGNTIYF
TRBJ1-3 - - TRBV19 TGTGCCAGTAGTATTGTGTCCGGCTACTCTGGAAACACCATATATTTT CASSIVSGYSGNTIYF
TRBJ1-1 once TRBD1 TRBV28 TGTGCCAGCAGTCGGGGACAGGTGGAGCTCTATTACACTGAAGCTTTCTTT CASSRGQVELYYTEAFF
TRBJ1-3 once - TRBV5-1 TGCGCCAGCAGCTCGACAGGAGAATCTGGAAACACCATATATTTT CASSSTGESGNTIYF
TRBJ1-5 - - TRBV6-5 TGTGCCAGCATATGGACTGCGAATCAGCCCCAGCATTTT CASIWTANQPQHF
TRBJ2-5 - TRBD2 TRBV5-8 TGTGCCAGCAGCTCCGGGACTAGCGGGACACAAGAGACCCAGTACTTC CASSSGTSGTQETQYF
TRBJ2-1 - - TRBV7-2 TGTGCCAGCAGCTTATACGGGGATTACAATGAGCAGTTCTTC CASSLYGDYNEQFF
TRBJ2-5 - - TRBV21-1 TGTGCCAGCAGCAAAGGACGGGGGCCCCACTCCCAAGAGACCCAGTACTTC CASSKGRGPHSQETQYF